This TCR beta chain was obtained from a study of CD8 T cells in ankylosing spondylitis. Study findings and constraints: Peripheral blood samples showed relatively rare disease-linked clones, and these clones were CD8+. Previous work reported some of these motif variants in the synovial fluid and blood of reactive arthritis. Reported data indicate significant enrichment of disease-linked clones within matched ankylosing spondylitis synovial fluid. A TCR beta motif of eight or nine highly homologous variants seemed to mark ankylosing spondylitis blood.

Quantitative molecular-barcoded 5'-RACE generated the TCR beta libraries. TCRdb reprocessed the 5' RACE reads with MiXCR, giving one entry per CDR3 protein. The sample holds fewer than 250,000 distinct CDR3 sequences, 15% to 20% seen once. For this clonotype: The antigen is undetermined.

This sequence originates from a male donor with ankylosing spondylitis. Sequencing was done on a sample of blood, either unsorted or a sorted T cell fraction (not recorded which).

In DNA, the CDR3 is TGTGCCAGCAGTTTAGCCCCGCGACACCACCTTCTCTATGGCTACACCTTC. It codes for CASSLAPRHHLLYGYTF. This rearrangement joins TRBV12-3 or TRBV12-4 to TRBJ1-2, with unresolved D. The CDR3 is 17 residues long. Trimming shortened V by 0 bases and J by 4 bases, and 18 bases separated the two germline ends.